A single sample gave rise to the 29 T cell receptor beta chains below, sequenced in a study of cytomegalovirus exposure and HLA in healthy donors. With 60 Vbeta and 13 Jbeta primers, the PCR was carried out. The table came from immunoSEQ multiplex PCR; TCRdb's copy has only in-frame clones and leaves some out. There are about 180,000 clones in the sample; approximately 82% occur only once, and about 1.3% lies in the top ten. Source material: PBMCs. Receptors originate from a girl aged 2-10 years in good health and CMV-seropositive.

This clone is a singleton in its sample. CDR3 DNA sequence: TGTGCCAGCAGTGAAGCGTCAGCCAGGCTTTTGGATGGCTACACCTTC. As protein: CASSEASARLLDGYTF. This chain connects TRBV2 to TRBJ1-2; D not resolved. Germline CDR1 is SNHLY and CDR2 is FYNNEI. Trimming left V 0 bases short and J 6 bases short, with 17 bases between. This CDR3 comprises 16 residues. Supplemented by reference TRBV2 and TRBJ1-2, the full variable domain reads EPEVTQTPSHQVTQMGQEVILRCVPISNHLYFYWYRQILGQKVEFLVSFYNNEISEKSEIFDDQFSVERPDGSNFTLKIRSTKLEDSAMYFCASSEASARLLDGYTFGSGTRLTVV.

The genes are TRBV5-1 and TRBJ2-3, with D perhaps matching TRBD2 (7 bases). The CDR3 length is 15 residues. CDR1 and CDR2 from the germline V gene are SGHRS and YFSETQ. Trimming left V 6 bases short and J 4 bases short, with 18 bases between. The CDR3, as DNA: TGCGCCAGCACTCGGGGGGCTAGCAGGGCAGATACGCAGTATTTT. It codes for CASTRGASRADTQYF.

This chain uses TRBV29-1 with TRBJ1-3; maybe TRBD1 (6 bases). The CDR3 loop spans 14 amino acids. CDR1 is SQVTM, CDR2 ANQGSEA, per germline. Trimming removed 1 base at V and 0 bases at J, with 7 bases between. Here the CDR3 reads CSVEGTASGNTIYF. The CDR3, as DNA: TGCAGCGTTGAAGGGACAGCCTCTGGAAACACCATATATTTT. Variable domain in full (rest from reference TRBV29-1 and TRBJ1-3): SAVISQKPSRDICQRGTSLTIQCQVDSQVTMMFWYRQQPGQSLTLIATANQGSEATYESGFVIDKFPISRPNLTFSTLTVSNMSPEDSSIYLCSVEGTASGNTIYFGEGSWLTVV.

This rearrangement joins TRBV5-6 to TRBJ1-5, with 12 bases that match TRBD1. The trim removed 3 bases at V and 2 bases at J, leaving 9 bases unmatched. Germline CDR1 and CDR2: SGHDT and YYEEEE. CDR3 size: 18 residues. The DNA for the CDR3 is TGTGCCAGCAGCTCCGGGACAGGGGGCGGGTGGGGCAATCAGCCCCAGCATTTT. Translation gives CASSSGTGGGWGNQPQHF.

This clone was observed once. V is TRBV19 and J is TRBJ2-7; 9 bases agree with TRBD2. J was trimmed by 4 bases and V by 5 bases; bases with no gene match: 6. This CDR3 spans 14 amino acids. Germline CDR1 reads LNHDA; CDR2 reads SQIVND (reference sequence). CDR3: CASSVSGSGYEQYF. The CDR3 nucleotides are TGTGCCAGTAGTGTTAGCGGGAGTGGGTACGAGCAGTACTTC.

V usage is TRBV14 and J usage is TRBJ2-6, with 7 nucleotides matching TRBD2. CDR1 and CDR2 from the germline V gene are SGHDN and FVKESK. With V trimmed by 1 base and J by 0 bases, 9 bases remained unmatched. The CDR3 length is 19 residues. The CDR3, as DNA: TGTGCCAGCAGCCAAGTCCCCGCCTGGGGGGGCTCTGGGGCCAACGTCCTGACTTTC. Its translation: CASSQVPAWGGSGANVLTF. The full variable domain, in which reference TRBV14 and TRBJ2-6 provide the parts outside the CDR3, is EAGVTQFPSHSVIEKGQTVTLRCDPISGHDNLYWYRRVMGKEIKFLLHFVKESKQDESGMPNNRFLAERTGGTYSTLKVQPAELEDSGVYFCASSQVPAWGGSGANVLTFGAGSRLTVL.

This rearrangement joins TRBV5-6 to TRBJ1-2; TRBD1 aligns across 9 bases. The CDR3 consists of 16 residues. V shed 2 bases and J 7 bases; nucleotides not matched to a gene: 12. Germline CDR1 reads SGHDT; CDR2 reads YYEEEE. CDR3 region: CASSFNPGQGRGGYTF. The CDR3 nucleotides are TGTGCCAGCAGCTTCAACCCGGGACAGGGACGTGGTGGCTACACCTTC.

As regards this clone: Within the sample, other DNA sequences also encode this same CDR3. The V call is TRBV5-1, the J call TRBJ2-3; 12 bases line up with TRBD2. The germline gives CDR1 SGHRS, CDR2 YFSETQ. The ends lost 4 bases at V and 0 bases at J; junction bases unmatched: 3. The CDR3 extends over 16 amino acids. CDR3 protein: CASSPGLAGSTDTQYF. CDR3 bases: TGCGCCAGCAGCCCCGGACTAGCGGGAAGCACAGATACGCAGTATTTT.

V gene TRBV13 combines with J gene TRBJ2-1; the D gene is possibly TRBD2 (6 bases). Trimming removed 5 bases from V and 7 bases from J, with 6 bases in between. There are 11 residues in the CDR3. Germline V CDR1 and CDR2: PRHDT, FYEKMQ (reference sequence). The CDR3 coding sequence is TGTGCCAGCAGCGGGGGGAATGAGCAGTTCTTC. Translating it yields CASSGGNEQFF.

The chain joins TRBV11-2 to TRBJ2-3, with TRBD2 matching 10 bases. Germline V CDR1 and CDR2: SGHAT, FQNNGV. The V and J ends lost 8 bases and 3 bases, in that order; junction bases with no gene match: 2. The CDR3 loop spans 13 amino acids. The CDR3: CASEAGGTDTQYF. The CDR3, as DNA: TGTGCCAGCGAAGCGGGGGGGACAGATACGCAGTATTTT.

J is TRBJ2-3 and V is TRBV11-2, with D uncertain. The CDR3 is made up of 17 amino acids. Trimming pared 2 bases from V and 2 bases from J, leaving 17 bases between. CDR1 is SGHAT, CDR2 FQNNGV, per germline. CDR3 sequence: CASSLYHTPGPTDTQYF. The DNA of the CDR3 is TGTGCCAGCAGCTTATACCACACCCCGGGTCCCACAGATACGCAGTATTTT.

The V and J genes are TRBV7-9 and TRBJ1-5; D not resolved. V was trimmed by 2 bases and J by 1 base, leaving 6 bases between them. The germline CDR1 and CDR2 sequences are SEHNR and FQNEAQ (reference sequence). The CDR3 length is 14 residues. CDR3 sequence (DNA): TGTGCCAGCAGCTTAACCGAGAGCAATCAGCCCCAGCATTTT. It codes for CASSLTESNQPQHF. Full variable domain (remainder filled in from reference TRBV7-9 and TRBJ1-5): DTGVSQNPRHKITKRGQNVTFRCDPISEHNRLYWYRQTLGQGPEFLTYFQNEAQLEKSRLLSDRFSAERPKGSFSTLEIQRTEQGDSAMYLCASSLTESNQPQHFGDGTRLSIL.

This sequence joins TRBV4-1 and TRBJ1-2; 9 bases line up with TRBD1. In germline, CDR1 is MGHRA, CDR2 YSYEKL. CDR3 length equals 14 residues. Losses at the gene ends were 4 bases for V and 5 bases for J; bases not matched to a gene: 5. In nucleotides, the CDR3 is TGCGCCAGCAGCCTGAGCGGACAGGGGTATGGCTACACCTTC. It codes for CASSLSGQGYGYTF.

V usage is TRBV2 and J usage is TRBJ1-5; weak D call: TRBD1 (5 bases). The CDR3 extends over 14 amino acids. With 4 bases removed from V and 3 bases from J, the gap between germline ends came to 10 bases. CDR1 is SNHLY and CDR2 is FYNNEI in the germline V gene. The CDR3 here is CASSATEPNQPQHF. CDR3 nucleotides: TGTGCCAGCAGTGCGACAGAACCCAATCAGCCCCAGCATTTT.

V gene TRBV2 combines with J gene TRBJ2-7; the match to TRBD2 covers 11 bases. This CDR3 contains 15 residues. The J segment lost 1 base and the V segment lost 11 bases, leaving 10 bases of the junction unmatched. Germline CDR1 is SNHLY and CDR2 is FYNNEI. The CDR3 DNA reads as TGTGCCGGCCGGGAGCTAGCGGGGGGATCCTACGAGCAGTACTTC. It translates to CAGRELAGGSYEQYF.

The chain couples TRBV25-1 to TRBJ2-3; 7 bases are shared with TRBD1. This CDR3 region has 15 residues. Germline values: CDR1 MGHDK, CDR2 SYGVNS. The trim removed 4 bases at V and 1 base at J, leaving 5 bases unmatched. This CDR3 reads CASSATGQGTDTQYF. CDR3 bases: TGTGCCAGCAGTGCTACCGGACAGGGCACAGATACGCAGTATTTT.

The J gene is TRBJ2-7, the V gene TRBV28, with a weak D call TRBD2 (5 bases). The V end lost 3 bases, the J end lost 0 bases, and 15 bases lay between the germline ends. Germline CDR1 is MDHEN and CDR2 is SYDVKM. The CDR3 is 16 amino acids. The CDR3 is CASSFRAGLRSYEQYF. CDR3 in DNA: TGTGCCAGCAGTTTTCGGGCCGGACTCCGCTCCTACGAGCAGTACTTC.

The V call is TRBV7-9, the J call TRBJ2-2; TRBD2 matches 8 bases. With V trimmed by 1 base and J by 4 bases, 11 bases remained unmatched. Germline loops: CDR1 SEHNR, CDR2 FQNEAQ (reference sequence). The CDR3 extends over 18 amino acids. This CDR3 is CASSLDLGGASATGELFF. The CDR3 bases are TGTGCCAGCAGCTTAGATCTCGGGGGGGCTAGCGCCACCGGGGAGCTGTTTTTT.

This clone was picked up many times. The rearrangement links TRBV6-5 to TRBJ2-7; TRBD2 aligns across 10 bases. CDR1 and CDR2 from the germline V gene are MNHEY and SVGAGI. Losses at the gene ends were 2 bases for V and 1 base for J; bases not matched to a gene: 5. The CDR3 sequence is 16 residues long. CDR3 in DNA: TGTGCCAGCAGTTACGCAACTAGCGGGATGTCCTACGAGCAGTACTTC. It is translated as CASSYATSGMSYEQYF.

The chain has TRBV2 and TRBJ1-1; 9 bases fit TRBD1. The CDR3 spans 15 residues. Losses at the gene ends were 5 bases for V and 6 bases for J; bases not matched to a gene: 10. Germline values: CDR1 SNHLY, CDR2 FYNNEI. CDR3: CASSLTTGGLSEAFF. The CDR3 nucleotides are TGTGCCAGCAGTCTCACTACAGGGGGCTTGTCTGAAGCTTTCTTT.

This chain uses TRBV23-1 with TRBJ1-2; D uncertain. TRBV23-1 falls under the ORF class, with uncertain function. Trimming shortened V by 0 bases and J by 4 bases, and 12 bases separated the two germline ends. CDR3 length equals 15 residues. CDR3 protein: CASSQSRGQSYGYTF. CDR3 in DNA: TGCGCCAGCAGTCAATCGCGAGGGCAGTCCTATGGCTACACCTTC.

This clone turned up a few times. The chain recombines TRBV30 with TRBJ1-1; D remains ambiguous. The length of the CDR3 is 11 residues. V lost 5 bases to trimming and J lost 6 bases, with 10 bases between them. Germline CDR1 is GTSNPN and CDR2 is SVGIG (reference sequence). The CDR3 reads CAWDSGAEAFF. CDR3 DNA sequence: TGTGCCTGGGACTCCGGAGCTGAAGCTTTCTTT.

V gene TRBV6-5 combines with J gene TRBJ2-5; D is ambiguous. This CDR3 contains 13 residues. V was pared by 6 bases and J by 0 bases, with 8 bases between. Germline assignment: CDR1 MNHEY and CDR2 SVGAGI. In nucleotides, the CDR3 is TGTGCCAGCAGCGCCGACTACCAAGAGACCCAGTACTTC. Its protein product is CASSADYQETQYF.

This clone was found once. The rearrangement joins TRBV9 to TRBJ1-2, with unresolved D. Germline V gene sequence: CDR1 SGDLS, CDR2 YYNGEE. The ends were cut back, 0 bases at V and 6 bases at J, with 15 bases in the middle. The CDR3 length is 15 residues. Written as DNA, the CDR3 is TGTGCCAGCAGCGTAGCGCTCATGGCAGTTGATGGCTACACCTTC. Its protein is CASSVALMAVDGYTF.

The chain has TRBV6-1 and TRBJ1-4, with TRBD1 matching 8 bases. Looked up from germline, CDR1 is MNHNS and CDR2 is SASEGT. The CDR3 runs to 17 residues. After removal of 4 bases from V and 2 bases from J, the junction contained 9 bases not matched to a gene. CDR3 sequence: CASSGGQATPTNEKLFF. The CDR3 region has the DNA TGTGCCAGCAGTGGGGGACAGGCAACCCCCACTAATGAAAAACTGTTTTTT.

This chain joins TRBV5-1 and TRBJ1-3, with D perhaps matching TRBD1 (6 bases). The ends were cut back, 2 bases at V and 2 bases at J, with 11 bases in the middle. The CDR3 is 15 residues long. From germline, CDR1 is SGHRS and CDR2 YFSETQ. The CDR3 region has the DNA TGCGCCAGCAGCTTCCAGGGGCTTGCTGGAAACACCATATATTTT. Protein product: CASSFQGLAGNTIYF.

The chain joins TRBV6-5 to TRBJ1-1; maybe TRBD1 (6 bases). This CDR3 contains 15 residues. Per the germline V gene, CDR1 is MNHEY and CDR2 is SVGAGI. V lost 5 bases to trimming and J lost 4 bases, with 17 bases between them. The DNA for the CDR3 is TGTGCCAGCAGTAGGAACAGGGCAGAGGGCACTGAAGCTTTCTTT. Translation: CASSRNRAEGTEAFF.

This clone was found a few times. This chain uses TRBV6-1 with TRBJ1-6; possibly TRBD1 for D (6 bases). The V gene's germline CDR1 is MNHNS and CDR2 SASEGT. With 6 bases removed from V and 3 bases from J, the gap between germline ends came to 9 bases. The CDR3 contains 14 residues. Here the CDR3 DNA reads TGTGCCAGCAGCTTGACAGGCTATAATTCACCCCTCCACTTT. Its translation is CASSLTGYNSPLHF.

The gene calls are TRBV23-1 and TRBJ2-4; 13 nucleotides agree with TRBD2. TRBV23-1 is placed among ORFs of uncertain function. CDR3 length equals 16 residues. V was clipped by 8 bases and J by 5 bases; unmatched bases: 9. The DNA for the CDR3 is TGCGCCAGCCGGACTAGCGGGAGAGTTTACGAAAACATTCAGTACTTC. Its protein is CASRTSGRVYENIQYF.